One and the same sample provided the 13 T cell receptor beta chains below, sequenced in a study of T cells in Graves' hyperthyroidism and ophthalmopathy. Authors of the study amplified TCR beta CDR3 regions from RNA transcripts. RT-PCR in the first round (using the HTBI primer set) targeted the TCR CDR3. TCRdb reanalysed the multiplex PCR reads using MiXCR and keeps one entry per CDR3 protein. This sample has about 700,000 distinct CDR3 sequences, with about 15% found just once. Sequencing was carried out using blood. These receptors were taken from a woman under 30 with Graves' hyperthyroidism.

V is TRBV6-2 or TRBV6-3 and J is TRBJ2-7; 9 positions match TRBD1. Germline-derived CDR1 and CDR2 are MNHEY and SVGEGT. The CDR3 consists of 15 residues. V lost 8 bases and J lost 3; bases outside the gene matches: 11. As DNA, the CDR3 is TGTGCCAGCGACTCCTTCGGGACAGGGATCTACGAGCAGTACTTC. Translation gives CASDSFGTGIYEQYF.

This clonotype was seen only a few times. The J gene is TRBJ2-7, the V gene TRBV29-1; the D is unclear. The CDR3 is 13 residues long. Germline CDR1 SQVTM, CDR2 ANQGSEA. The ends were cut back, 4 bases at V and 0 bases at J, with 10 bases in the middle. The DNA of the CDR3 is TGCAGCGTTGTGGCGGTAAGCTCCTACGAGCAGTACTTC. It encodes CSVVAVSSYEQYF.

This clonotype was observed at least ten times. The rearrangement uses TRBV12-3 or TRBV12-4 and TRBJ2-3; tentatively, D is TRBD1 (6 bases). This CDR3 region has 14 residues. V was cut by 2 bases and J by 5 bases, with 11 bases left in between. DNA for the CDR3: TGTGCCAGCAGTTTACGGACAGAGAGAGATACGCAGTATTTT. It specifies CASSLRTERDTQYF.

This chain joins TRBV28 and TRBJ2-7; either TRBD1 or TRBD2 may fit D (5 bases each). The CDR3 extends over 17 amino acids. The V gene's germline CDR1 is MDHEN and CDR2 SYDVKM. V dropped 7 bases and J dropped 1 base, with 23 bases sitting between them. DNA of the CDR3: TGTGCCAGCAAGACATGGGACGGTCCCGATCGGTCCTACGAGCAGTACTTC. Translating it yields CASKTWDGPDRSYEQYF.

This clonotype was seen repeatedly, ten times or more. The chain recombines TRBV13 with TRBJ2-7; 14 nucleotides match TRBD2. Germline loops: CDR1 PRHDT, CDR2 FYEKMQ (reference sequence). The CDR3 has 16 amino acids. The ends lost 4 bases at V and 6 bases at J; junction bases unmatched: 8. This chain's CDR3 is CASSWRGLAGEGEQYF. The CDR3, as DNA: TGTGCCAGCAGCTGGCGGGGACTAGCGGGAGAAGGCGAGCAGTACTTC.

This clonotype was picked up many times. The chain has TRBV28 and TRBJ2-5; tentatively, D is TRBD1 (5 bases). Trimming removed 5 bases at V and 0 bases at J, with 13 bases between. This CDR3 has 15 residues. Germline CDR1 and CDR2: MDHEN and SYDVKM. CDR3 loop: CASSTTSGYQETQYF. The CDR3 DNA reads TGTGCCAGCAGTACCACGTCAGGGTACCAAGAGACCCAGTACTTC. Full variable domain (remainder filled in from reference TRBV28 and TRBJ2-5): DVKVTQSSRYLVKRTGEKVFLECVQDMDHENMFWYRQDPGLGLRLIYFSYDVKMKEKGDIPEGYSVSREKKERFSLILESASTNQTSMYLCASSTTSGYQETQYFGPGTRLLVL.

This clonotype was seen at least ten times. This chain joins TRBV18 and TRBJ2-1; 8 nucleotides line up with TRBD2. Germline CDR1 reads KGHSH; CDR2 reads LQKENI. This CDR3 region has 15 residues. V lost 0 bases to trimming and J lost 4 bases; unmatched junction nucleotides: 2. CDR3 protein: CASSPPAGGYNEQFF. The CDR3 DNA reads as TGTGCCAGCTCACCACCGGCGGGAGGATACAATGAGCAGTTCTTC. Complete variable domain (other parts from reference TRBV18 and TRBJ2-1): NAGVMQNPRHLVRRRGQEARLRCSPMKGHSHVYWYRQLPEEGLKFMVYLQKENIIDESGMPKERFSAEFPKEGPSILRIQQVVRGDSAAYFCASSPPAGGYNEQFFGPGTRLTVL.

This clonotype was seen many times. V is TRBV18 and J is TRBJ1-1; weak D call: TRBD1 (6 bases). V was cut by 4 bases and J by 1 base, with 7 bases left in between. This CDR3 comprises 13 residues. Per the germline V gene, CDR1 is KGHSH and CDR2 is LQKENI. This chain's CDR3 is CASSLDRNTEAFF. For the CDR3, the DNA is TGTGCCAGCTCACTGGACAGGAACACTGAAGCTTTCTTT.

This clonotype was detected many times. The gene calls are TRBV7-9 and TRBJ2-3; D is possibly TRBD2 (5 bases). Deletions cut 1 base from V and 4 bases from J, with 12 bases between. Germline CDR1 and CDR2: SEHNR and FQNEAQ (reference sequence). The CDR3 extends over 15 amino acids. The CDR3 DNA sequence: TGTGCCAGCAGCTTAGGAATGGCGGGTCCAGATACGCAGTATTTT. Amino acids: CASSLGMAGPDTQYF.

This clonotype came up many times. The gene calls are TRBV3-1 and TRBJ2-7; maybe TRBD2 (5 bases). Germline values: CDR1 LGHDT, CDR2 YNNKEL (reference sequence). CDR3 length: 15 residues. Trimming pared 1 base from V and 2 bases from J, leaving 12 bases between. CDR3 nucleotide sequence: TGTGCCAGCAGCCAAGGTTCGGGGTGGACCTACGAGCAGTACTTC. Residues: CASSQGSGWTYEQYF.

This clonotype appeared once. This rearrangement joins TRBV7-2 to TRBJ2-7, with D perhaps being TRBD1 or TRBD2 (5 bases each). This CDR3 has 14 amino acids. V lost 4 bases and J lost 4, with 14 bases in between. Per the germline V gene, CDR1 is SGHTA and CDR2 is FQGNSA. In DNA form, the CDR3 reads TGTGCCAGCAGCTCGCCGGGACCACTATACGAGCAGTACTTC. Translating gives CASSSPGPLYEQYF.

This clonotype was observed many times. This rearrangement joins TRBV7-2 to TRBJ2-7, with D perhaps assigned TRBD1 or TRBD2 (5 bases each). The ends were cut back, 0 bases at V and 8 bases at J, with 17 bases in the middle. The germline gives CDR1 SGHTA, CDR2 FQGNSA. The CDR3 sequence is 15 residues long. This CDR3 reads CASSLAGPIGAQQYF. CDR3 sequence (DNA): TGTGCCAGCAGCTTAGCGGGACCTATCGGGGCCCAGCAGTACTTC.

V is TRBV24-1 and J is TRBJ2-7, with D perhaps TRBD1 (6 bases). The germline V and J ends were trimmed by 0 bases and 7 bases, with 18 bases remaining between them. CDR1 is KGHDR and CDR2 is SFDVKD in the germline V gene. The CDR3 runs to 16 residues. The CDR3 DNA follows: TGTGCCACCAGTGATTTGGAGAGCTGGGACACTCAAGAGCAGTACTTC. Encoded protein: CATSDLESWDTQEQYF.